The T cell receptor beta chain under discussion was sequenced for a study of blood T cell repertoires in COVID-19. Whole-study context: COVID-19 samples, acute and convalescent, were from the United States, Italy and Spain. Nucleic acid was either cDNA or gDNA, and it came from T cells, B-cell-depleted T cells, or PBMCs.

As processed by the authors: Estimation of nucleated cell counts relied on the amplification of reference gene primers. Produced via immunoSEQ multiplex PCR; TCRdb's table is partial and in-frame only. V, J and clone size are those of that table, while D and trimming were read from the DNA. Of 250,000 to 300,000 clones in the sample, roughly 89% were seen once. The germline V and J ends were trimmed by 5 bases and 1 base, with 5 bases remaining between them. The CDR3 extends over 11 amino acids. CDR1 DFQATT and CDR2 SNEGSKA come from the germline V gene (reference sequence). The gene calls are TRBV20-1 and TRBJ2-5; D is unclear. The TCR originated in a woman in her 30s with active or convalescent COVID-19. Sequenced material: peripheral blood. CDR3 amino acids: CSAEAQETQYF. As DNA, the CDR3 is TGCAGTGCTGAAGCCCAAGAGACCCAGTACTTC.